These 9 T cell receptor beta chains originate from one sample sequenced in a study of T cells after yellow fever vaccination. TCRdb re-analysed the 5' RACE reads in MiXCR, keeping a single row per CDR3 protein. The sample has about 130,000 distinct CDR3 sequences; 8% to 10% are singletons. Sequenced material: CD8+ T cells sorted from PBMCs, taken on the day of the yellow fever booster vaccination. The source is a man between 18 and 29 years old who received the YFV17D yellow fever vaccine.

The chain links TRBV27 to TRBJ2-1, with D perhaps matching TRBD1 or TRBD2 (5 bases each). CDR1 MNHEY and CDR2 SMNVEV come from the germline V gene (reference sequence). The CDR3 contains 12 residues. V lost 7 bases and J lost 8, with 12 bases in between. The CDR3 sequence: CASTGAWDEQFF. The CDR3 DNA reads as TGTGCCAGCACCGGGGCTTGGGATGAGCAGTTCTTC.

The chain combines TRBV5-1 with TRBJ1-1; the D is unclear. The CDR3 spans 13 residues. V was trimmed by 3 bases and J by 2 bases, leaving 8 bases between them. Germline V gene data show CDR1 as SGHRS and CDR2 as YFSETQ. Written as DNA, the CDR3 is TGCGCCAGCAGCTCCGGGTCCAACACTGAAGCTTTCTTT. Amino acids: CASSSGSNTEAFF.

The J gene is TRBJ2-3, the V gene TRBV12-3 or TRBV12-4, with D unclear. Trimming removed 2 bases at V and 2 bases at J, with 8 bases between. This CDR3 has 14 residues. As DNA, the CDR3 is TGTGCCAGCAGTTTATCGATTTTCACAGATACGCAGTATTTT. Protein product: CASSLSIFTDTQYF.

V usage is TRBV4-2 and J usage is TRBJ2-5; 9 nucleotides align to TRBD2. The length of the CDR3 is 16 residues. Per germline, CDR1 LGHNA and CDR2 YNFKEQ. Germline trimming cut 0 bases from V and 2 bases from J; bases unmatched to any gene: 4. In DNA, the CDR3 is TGTGCCAGCAGCCAAGATACGGCGGGGGGGCAAGAGACCCAGTACTTC. Its translation is CASSQDTAGGQETQYF.

J is TRBJ2-5 and V is TRBV7-9; 8 bases line up with TRBD2. Germline CDR1 and CDR2: SEHNR and FQNEAQ (reference sequence). With V trimmed by 2 bases and J by 2 bases, 7 bases remained unmatched. This CDR3 has 16 amino acids. The CDR3 sequence is CASSLPPGLVQETQYF. The CDR3 DNA reads TGTGCCAGCAGCTTACCGCCGGGACTAGTTCAAGAGACCCAGTACTTC.

The chain has TRBV7-9 and TRBJ2-3; 14 positions match TRBD2. Germline V gene sequence: CDR1 SEHNR, CDR2 FQNEAQ (reference sequence). The J segment lost 2 bases and the V segment lost 4 bases, leaving 5 bases of the junction unmatched. This CDR3 is 17 amino acids long. The CDR3 here is CASSSGLAGAHTDTQYF. The CDR3 region has the DNA TGTGCCAGCAGCTCGGGACTAGCGGGGGCGCACACAGATACGCAGTATTTT.

This clonotype has a count of ten or more. This CDR3 is missing its conserved last phenylalanine or tryptophan, likely due to a read error. The limits of the CDR3 on the DNA are not certain, so only TCRdb's listed CDR3 is given. This chain uses TRBV5-1 with TRBJ2-5. The CDR3 has 9 amino acids, counting both end residues. The germline V gene encodes CDR1 SGHRS and CDR2 YFSETQ. CDR3 sequence reads: CASRSPSCV.

This clonotype has more than one count but fewer than ten. The chain is built from TRBV2 and TRBJ1-5; 11 bases align to TRBD1. This CDR3 is 14 amino acids long. Trimming took 6 bases from V and 6 from J; bases not matched to a gene: 4. Germline V gives CDR1 SNHLY, CDR2 FYNNEI. CDR3 residues: CASSSGQGAQPQHF. The CDR3 DNA reads as TGTGCCAGCAGCAGCGGACAGGGGGCTCAGCCCCAGCATTTT.

This clonotype was observed a handful of times. CDR3 in DNA: TGTGCCAGCAGTGATCCCTCTACGGTACAAGGGGGTCCCGGGGAGCTGTTTTTT. Translated: CASSDPSTVQGGPGELFF. The gene calls are TRBV12-3 or TRBV12-4 and TRBJ2-2, with D perhaps TRBD1 (6 bases). V lost 5 bases to trimming and J lost 6 bases, with 25 bases between them. This CDR3 is 18 amino acids long.